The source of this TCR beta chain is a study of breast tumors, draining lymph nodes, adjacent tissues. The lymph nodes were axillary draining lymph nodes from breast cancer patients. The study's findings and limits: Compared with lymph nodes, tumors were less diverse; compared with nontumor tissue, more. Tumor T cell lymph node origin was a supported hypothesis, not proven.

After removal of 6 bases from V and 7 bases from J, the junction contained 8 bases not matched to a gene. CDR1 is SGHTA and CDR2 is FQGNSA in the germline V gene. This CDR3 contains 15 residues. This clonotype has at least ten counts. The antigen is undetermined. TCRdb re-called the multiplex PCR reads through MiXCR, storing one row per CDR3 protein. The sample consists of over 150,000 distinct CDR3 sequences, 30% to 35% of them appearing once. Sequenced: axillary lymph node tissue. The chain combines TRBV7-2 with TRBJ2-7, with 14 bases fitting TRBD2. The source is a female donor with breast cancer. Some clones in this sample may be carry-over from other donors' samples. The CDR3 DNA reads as TGTGCCAGCAGGCTGACTAGCGGGAGGGCCATGGAGCAGTACTTC. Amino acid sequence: CASRLTSGRAMEQYF.